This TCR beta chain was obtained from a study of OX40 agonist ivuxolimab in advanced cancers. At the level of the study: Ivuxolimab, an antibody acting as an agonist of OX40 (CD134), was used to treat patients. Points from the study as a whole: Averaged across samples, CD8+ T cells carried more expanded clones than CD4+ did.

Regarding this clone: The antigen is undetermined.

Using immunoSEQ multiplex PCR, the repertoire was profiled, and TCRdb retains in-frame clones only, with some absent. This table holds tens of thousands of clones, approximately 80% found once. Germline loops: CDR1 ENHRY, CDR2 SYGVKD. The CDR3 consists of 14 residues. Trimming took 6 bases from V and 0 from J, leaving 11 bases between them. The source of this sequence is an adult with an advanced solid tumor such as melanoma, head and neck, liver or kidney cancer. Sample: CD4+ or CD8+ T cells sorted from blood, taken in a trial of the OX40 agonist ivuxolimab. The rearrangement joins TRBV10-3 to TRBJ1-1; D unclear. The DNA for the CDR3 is TGTGCCATCAGAGTGGACGGGGTGAACACTGAAGCTTTCTTT. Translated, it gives CAIRVDGVNTEAFF.